This is a list of T cell receptor beta chains from one sample in a study of low-dose radiotherapy and immunotherapy resistance in tumors. TCRdb re-derived calls from the reads in MiXCR, one entry per CDR3 protein. The sample contains over 55,000 distinct CDR3 sequences, 31% of which appear only once. The starting material was PBMCs, obtained before treatment. Receptor source: a female donor with ovarian cancer. Each CDR3 is given with its conserved first and last residue.

j_call	v_call	cdr3_aa
TRBJ2-3	TRBV7-2	CASSPRQGRADTQYF
TRBJ1-1	TRBV19	CASSIVGQHNTEAFF
TRBJ2-3	TRBV5-4	CASSLKRWRGGPNTDTQYF
TRBJ1-1	TRBV5-6	CASSSNLKGGTEAFF
TRBJ1-3	TRBV7-2	CASSLAPGPGNTIYF
TRBJ1-5	TRBV20-1	CSATTGESQPQHF
TRBJ1-2	TRBV9	CASSVGGGQTTGYYGYTF
TRBJ2-6	TRBV6-5	CASSYPKVGSSGANVLTF
TRBJ2-1	TRBV6-2/TRBV6-3	CASGRDANNEQFF
TRBJ1-5	TRBV20-1	CSASPAGNQPQHF
TRBJ2-1	TRBV5-1	CASSLTGLPYNEQFF
TRBJ1-6	TRBV18	CASSPSKGADNSPLHF
TRBJ2-1	TRBV19	CASTTPGGYRGNEQFF
TRBJ1-1	TRBV6-2/TRBV6-3	CASSYFNSRAFF
TRBJ1-5	TRBV6-2/TRBV6-3	CASMNRKGGNQPQHF
TRBJ2-7	TRBV6-2/TRBV6-3	CASSDRGSEQYF
TRBJ1-6	TRBV14	CASSPTGGNSPLHF
TRBJ2-3	TRBV20-1	CSARSPSGGRYTQYF
TRBJ2-3	TRBV6-2/TRBV6-3	CASSESRGGPSILTDTQYF
TRBJ2-3	TRBV7-9	CASSLGGTRQDTQYF
TRBJ2-1	TRBV11-3	CASSSSHIGRDGRSNEQFF
TRBJ2-4	TRBV6-2/TRBV6-3	CASSDGGLAKNIQYF
TRBJ1-2	TRBV12-3/TRBV12-4	CASSPGRLGYTF
TRBJ2-5	TRBV12-3/TRBV12-4	CASSLRQGRLETQYF
TRBJ2-5	TRBV20-1	CSAGFAGGGRGQTQYF
TRBJ2-6	TRBV28	CASRTPLSGANVLTF
TRBJ2-1	TRBV6-1	CASSLGGINNEQFF
TRBJ2-5	TRBV19	CASSILGGLVLETQYF
TRBJ1-1	TRBV5-1	CASSWGAGNTEAFF
TRBJ1-2	TRBV28	CASSLDPSYGYTF
TRBJ2-3	TRBV25-1	CASSPNLGLGDTQYF
TRBJ2-2	TRBV3-1	CASSQRDETSTGELFF
TRBJ2-7	TRBV4-1	CASSLRTASSYEQYF
TRBJ2-7	TRBV3-1	CASSQAGEYEQYF
TRBJ1-1	TRBV7-3	CASSLKGMMNTEAFF
TRBJ1-2	TRBV10-2	CASSARTYGYTF
TRBJ2-3	TRBV5-8	CASSLSGNAQYF
TRBJ2-7	TRBV5-1	CASSLGQSERTTYEQYF
TRBJ2-7	TRBV2	CASTRESEQYF
TRBJ1-2	TRBV4-1	CASTEDRFTGGYTF